This is a list of T cell receptor beta chains from one sample in a study of T cell responses to AZD1222 COVID-19 vaccine. Clones were sequenced by immunoSEQ multiplex PCR, and TCRdb holds only the in-frame ones, with some missing. The data contain 150,000 to 200,000 clones, 85% to 95% of them seen just once; the ten biggest clones take up approximately 3.9%. The sequences come from peripheral blood, collected on day 0 of AZD1222 vaccination. These receptors all stem from an adult in good health. Each CDR3 is given with its conserved first and last residue. Each record gives: D gene, V gene, clone size, J gene, CDR3 protein, CDR3 DNA. A D gene is named only where the DNA matches it firmly. Some rows have no size entry. The others give once, few or many, or a class for an expanded clone.

D: -; V: TRBV23-1; size: -; J: TRBJ2-1; CDR3: CASSQSTRQEQFF; DNA: TGCGCCAGCAGTCAATCCACTAGACAGGAGCAGTTCTTC
D: -; V: TRBV5-1; size: once; J: TRBJ1-3; CDR3: CATLKGRGARGNTIYF; DNA: TGCGCCACTTTGAAGGGGCGGGGGGCGCGGGGAAACACCATATATTTT
D: TRBD1; V: TRBV5-4; size: -; J: TRBJ2-7; CDR3: CASIDRQGLGEQYF; DNA: TGTGCCAGCATCGATCGACAGGGTCTGGGAGAGCAGTACTTC
D: -; V: TRBV28; size: -; J: TRBJ1-5; CDR3: CASSLRGWDQPQHF; DNA: TGTGCCAGCAGTTTAAGGGGGTGGGATCAGCCCCAGCATTTT
D: TRBD2; V: TRBV4-1; size: -; J: TRBJ2-3; CDR3: CASSQDGGSGYTDTQYF; DNA: TGCGCCAGCAGCCAAGATGGTGGTAGCGGGTACACAGATACGCAGTATTTT
D: TRBD1; V: TRBV27; size: -; J: TRBJ2-7; CDR3: CASSPGQGASEQYF; DNA: TGTGCCAGCAGTCCGGGACAGGGGGCTTCCGAGCAGTACTTC
D: -; V: TRBV11-2; size: -; J: TRBJ1-2; CDR3: CASSLDLFGYIYYGYTF; DNA: TGTGCCAGCAGCTTAGATCTTTTTGGGTACATTTATTATGGCTACACCTTC
D: TRBD1; V: TRBV28; size: -; J: TRBJ2-7; CDR3: CASRRTGSYEQYF; DNA: TGTGCCAGCAGACGGACAGGGTCCTACGAGCAGTACTTC
D: TRBD1; V: TRBV7-2; size: -; J: TRBJ1-1; CDR3: CASSLVATGATEAFF; DNA: TGTGCCAGCAGCTTAGTGGCTACAGGGGCAACTGAAGCTTTCTTT
D: TRBD2; V: TRBV4-1; size: -; J: TRBJ2-7; CDR3: CASSQVTSGYSYEQYF; DNA: TGCGCCAGCAGCCAAGTAACTAGCGGGTACTCCTACGAGCAGTACTTC
D: TRBD2; V: TRBV5-1; size: -; J: TRBJ2-2; CDR3: CASSSALLAAYTGELFF; DNA: TGCGCCAGCAGCTCTGCTCTACTAGCGGCCTACACCGGGGAGCTGTTTTTT
D: -; V: TRBV7-9; size: -; J: TRBJ1-1; CDR3: CASRPGSFSEAFF; DNA: TGTGCCAGCAGACCCGGGTCGTTTAGTGAAGCTTTCTTT
D: -; V: TRBV3-1/TRBV3-2; size: -; J: TRBJ2-2; CDR3: CASSQISGELFF; DNA: TGTGCCAGCAGCCAAATTTCCGGGGAGCTGTTTTTT